This T cell receptor (beta chain) comes out of a study of blood T cell repertoires in COVID-19 (dated by TCRdb to the early 2020s). About the full investigation: Samples covering the acute and convalescent phases of COVID-19 were provided by collaborators in the United States, Italy and Spain. The material from the prospective study consisted of cDNA or gDNA derived from T cells, B-cell-depleted T cells, or PBMCs. The dataset comprised deeply sampled blood TCRbeta repertoires from subjects exposed to, actively infected with, or recovered from COVID-19. The repertoires were released in a freely available public database meant as a resource for research on the immune response to SARS-CoV-2. Samples were obtained from the ongoing ImmuneRACE study (first 160 participants) and from 1,254 subjects provided by 6 global collaborators. The sample metadata nearly always contained a de-identified subject ID, COVID-19 status, age in years and sex. Where available, HLA class I and class II types were taken from metadata supplied by the sample provider and were not determined by assay-based typing. General findings and caveats noted by the study authors: Clinical and demographic metadata were provided uncurated, with the amount varying by source and participant.

Collaborating institutions collected whole blood in K2EDTA tubes following their own protocols. For TCRbeta analysis, collaborator samples were shipped as frozen whole blood, as isolated PBMCs, or as DNA extracted from either sample type. Concerning this clone: The antigen it binds to is not known. No quality values exist for individual bases; no much larger clone is one base distant.

Via the germline V gene, CDR1 is MDHEN and CDR2 SYDVKM. From the cysteine up to the phenylalanine, the CDR3 has a length of 12 residues. The DNA shown is the 36-base CDR3, in frame from base 1. Trimming removed 10 bases from V and 9 bases from J, leaving 13 bases between the germline ends. TCRbeta CDR3 regions were amplified from genomic DNA using the immunoSEQ Assay, a bias-controlled multiplex PCR. In the paper's pipeline: The number of nucleated cells in each sample was estimated by amplification of reference gene primers within the assay. To quantify the absolute abundance of each unique TCRbeta CDR3 rearrangement, sequence reads were collapsed and filtered. For each sample, productive Simpson clonality was calculated as the square root of Simpson's diversity index over productive rearrangements. TCRdb provides this immuneACCESS table in a form limited to in-frame rearrangements. Some clones are lacking; in checked studies, under half of them reflect an unresolved V gene, and why the rest are absent is not known. Clone size and V and J calls were adopted from that table, with D and trimming inferred from the DNA. This sample comprises around 100,000 clones, 65% to 90% of them detected only once. The top ten constitute about 5% of the sample.

The rearrangement joined TRBV28 to TRBJ1-6; the D gene is perhaps TRBD1, on 6 matching bases. The clonotype was recovered from a man in his fifties or sixties with acute or convalescent COVID-19. The sample taken for sequencing was peripheral blood. CDR3 region: CATETGSSPLHF. Read as DNA, the sequence is TGTGCCACCGAGACAGGAAGTTCACCCCTCCACTTT.